This is a list of T cell receptor beta chains from one sample in a study of early T cells in non-severe SARS-CoV-2 infection. TCRdb re-called the 5' RACE reads through MiXCR, storing one row per CDR3 protein. The repertoire holds tens of thousands of distinct CDR3 sequences, roughly 12% seen once, with roughly 5% in the top ten. Sequenced material: whole blood. Receptors originate from an adult who was a healthcare worker with PCR-confirmed SARS-CoV-2 infection or an uninfected control (not recorded which). CDR3s include the opening cysteine and the closing phenylalanine or tryptophan. Fields, in order: J gene, clone size, D gene, V gene, CDR3 DNA, CDR3 protein. D genes are given only for firm matches. Not all rows give a size; the values are once, few, many and, for expanded clones, a class.

j_call: TRBJ1-1
clone_size: few
d_call: -
v_call: TRBV5-1
cdr3_nt: TGCGCCAGCAGCTTAGACAGTGAAGCTTTCTTT
cdr3_aa: CASSLDSEAFF

j_call: TRBJ2-1
clone_size: many
d_call: TRBD1
v_call: TRBV5-1
cdr3_nt: TGCGCCAGCAGTAGGGACAGGGTAGGCAATGAGCAGTTCTTC
cdr3_aa: CASSRDRVGNEQFF

j_call: TRBJ1-3
clone_size: few
d_call: -
v_call: TRBV11-1
cdr3_nt: TGTGCCAGCAGCTTAGGCGGACTGAGCTCTGGAAACACCATATATTTT
cdr3_aa: CASSLGGLSSGNTIYF

j_call: TRBJ2-7
clone_size: few
d_call: -
v_call: TRBV28
cdr3_nt: TGTGCCAGCAGTTTTCGTGGCGAGCAGTACTTC
cdr3_aa: CASSFRGEQYF

j_call: TRBJ2-3
clone_size: many
d_call: TRBD2
v_call: TRBV20-1
cdr3_nt: TGCAGTGCTGAGGGGTCTAGCGGTCTCACAGATACGCAGTATTTT
cdr3_aa: CSAEGSSGLTDTQYF

j_call: TRBJ2-4
clone_size: few
d_call: TRBD1
v_call: TRBV28
cdr3_nt: TGTGCCAGCATTGGGACAGGGGAAAACATTCAGTACTTC
cdr3_aa: CASIGTGENIQYF

j_call: TRBJ2-1
clone_size: few
d_call: TRBD2
v_call: TRBV5-1
cdr3_nt: TGCGCCAGCAGCTTGGTTGGGACTACATACAATGAGCAGTTCTTC
cdr3_aa: CASSLVGTTYNEQFF

j_call: TRBJ1-1
clone_size: few
d_call: -
v_call: TRBV15
cdr3_nt: TGTGCCACCAGCAGAGATATTTTGAACACTGAAGCTTTCTTT
cdr3_aa: CATSRDILNTEAFF

j_call: TRBJ1-1
clone_size: -
d_call: -
v_call: TRBV6-1
cdr3_nt: TGTGCCAGCAGTGAAGGGGGGCCAACCGCTGAAGCTTTCTTT
cdr3_aa: CASSEGGPTAEAFF

j_call: TRBJ1-1
clone_size: -
d_call: -
v_call: TRBV27
cdr3_nt: TGTGCCACAAGTTGGGTGATGAACACTGAAGCTTTCTTT
cdr3_aa: CATSWVMNTEAFF

j_call: TRBJ2-5
clone_size: few
d_call: -
v_call: TRBV7-9
cdr3_nt: TGTGCCAGCAGCTTTTCAGGCGGGATTCAAGAGACCCAGTACTTC
cdr3_aa: CASSFSGGIQETQYF

j_call: TRBJ2-2
clone_size: -
d_call: -
v_call: TRBV2
cdr3_nt: TGTGCCAGCATTAGGACGTCGAACACCGGGGAGCTGTTTTTT
cdr3_aa: CASIRTSNTGELFF

j_call: TRBJ1-3
clone_size: many
d_call: TRBD1
v_call: TRBV7-9
cdr3_nt: TGTGCCAGCAACCCAACAGGCAGGGGGGAAAACACCATATATTTT
cdr3_aa: CASNPTGRGENTIYF

j_call: TRBJ2-7
clone_size: many
d_call: TRBD2
v_call: TRBV7-8
cdr3_nt: TGTGCCAGCAGTCGGACCCTAGCGGTCTACGAGCAGTACTTC
cdr3_aa: CASSRTLAVYEQYF

j_call: TRBJ2-3
clone_size: -
d_call: -
v_call: TRBV5-1
cdr3_nt: TGCGCCAGCAGCCAGAACAGGGTACGAGATACGCAGTATTTT
cdr3_aa: CASSQNRVRDTQYF

j_call: TRBJ2-3
clone_size: -
d_call: -
v_call: TRBV24-1
cdr3_nt: TGTGCCACCAGTGATGCGGCCCGGGGCACAGATACGCAGTATTTT
cdr3_aa: CATSDAARGTDTQYF

j_call: TRBJ2-2
clone_size: few
d_call: -
v_call: TRBV9
cdr3_nt: TGTGCCAGCAGCGTAGGGAACACCGGGGAGCTGTTTTTT
cdr3_aa: CASSVGNTGELFF

j_call: TRBJ1-2
clone_size: -
d_call: -
v_call: TRBV7-9
cdr3_nt: TGTGCCAGCTCACCGACAGCGCCCTATGGCTACACCTTC
cdr3_aa: CASSPTAPYGYTF

j_call: TRBJ2-1
clone_size: -
d_call: -
v_call: TRBV10-3
cdr3_nt: TGTGCCATCAGGGCACAGTCAAGCTCCTACAATGAGCAGTTCTTC
cdr3_aa: CAIRAQSSSYNEQFF

j_call: TRBJ2-7
clone_size: -
d_call: -
v_call: TRBV29-1
cdr3_nt: TGCAGCGTCCGGGACGGAGAGAACTACGAGCAGTACTTC
cdr3_aa: CSVRDGENYEQYF

j_call: TRBJ2-1
clone_size: many
d_call: TRBD1
v_call: TRBV14
cdr3_nt: TGTGCCAGCAGCCAAATATGGGGACAGGGGAATGAGCAGTTCTTC
cdr3_aa: CASSQIWGQGNEQFF

j_call: TRBJ2-7
clone_size: few
d_call: -
v_call: TRBV20-1
cdr3_nt: TGCAGTGCTAGTGGACACCACCTCTCCTACGAGCAGTACTTC
cdr3_aa: CSASGHHLSYEQYF

j_call: TRBJ2-7
clone_size: few
d_call: TRBD1
v_call: TRBV6-5
cdr3_nt: TGTGCCAGCAGCCTCTACAGGGGTTCGGGTGAGCAGTACTTC
cdr3_aa: CASSLYRGSGEQYF

j_call: TRBJ2-3
clone_size: few
d_call: TRBD1
v_call: TRBV2
cdr3_nt: TGTGCCAGCAGCCTAGGACAGGGCTCGACAGATACGCAGTATTTT
cdr3_aa: CASSLGQGSTDTQYF

j_call: TRBJ1-1
clone_size: few
d_call: -
v_call: TRBV20-1
cdr3_nt: TGCAGTGCTATCCAACAGGGAGTGACTGAAGCTTTCTTT
cdr3_aa: CSAIQQGVTEAFF

j_call: TRBJ2-7
clone_size: few
d_call: -
v_call: TRBV27
cdr3_nt: TGTGCCAGCAGTCAAGGCAGCTCCTACGAGCAGTACTTC
cdr3_aa: CASSQGSSYEQYF

j_call: TRBJ2-1
clone_size: -
d_call: TRBD2
v_call: TRBV15
cdr3_nt: TGTGCCACCAGCAGCAGCAGGACTAGCGGGGACAATGAGCAGTTCTTC
cdr3_aa: CATSSSRTSGDNEQFF

j_call: TRBJ1-6
clone_size: few
d_call: -
v_call: TRBV28
cdr3_nt: TGTGCCAGCAGTAAAAAGACGTCACCCCTCCACTTT
cdr3_aa: CASSKKTSPLHF

j_call: TRBJ1-5
clone_size: many
d_call: -
v_call: TRBV7-8
cdr3_nt: TGTGCCAGCAGCCCGACAGAGAATCAGCCCCAGCATTTT
cdr3_aa: CASSPTENQPQHF

j_call: TRBJ2-5
clone_size: -
d_call: TRBD2
v_call: TRBV5-1
cdr3_nt: TGCGCCAGCAGCTCCGGGACTAGCGCCCAAGAGACCCAGTACTTC
cdr3_aa: CASSSGTSAQETQYF

j_call: TRBJ2-5
clone_size: few
d_call: TRBD2
v_call: TRBV29-1
cdr3_nt: TGCAGCGTTGGGGGGAGGGTTATCGAGACCCAGTACTTC
cdr3_aa: CSVGGRVIETQYF

j_call: TRBJ1-6
clone_size: -
d_call: -
v_call: TRBV9
cdr3_nt: TGTGCCAGCAGCGTTGGGGGCCACCTTTTTAATTCACCCCTCCACTTT
cdr3_aa: CASSVGGHLFNSPLHF

j_call: TRBJ2-1
clone_size: many
d_call: -
v_call: TRBV11-2
cdr3_nt: TGTGCCAGCAGCTTAGATCTAGCGCGGGGTGAGCAGTTCTTC
cdr3_aa: CASSLDLARGEQFF